Listed here are 32 T cell receptor beta chains from one sample, sequenced in a study of blood T cell repertoires in COVID-19. Libraries were prepared by immunoSEQ multiplex PCR; TCRdb keeps only in-frame clonotypes and omits some of them. The repertoire holds 80,000 to 95,000 clones, with 70% to 85% as singletons. The sequenced sample consisted of peripheral blood. These receptors all come from a human donor in a cohort sampled during active COVID-19.

The chain is built from TRBV6-6 and TRBJ1-4, with D unclear. Germline lookup yields CDR1 MNHNY and CDR2 SVGAGI (reference sequence). The V end lost 2 bases, the J end lost 8 bases, and 9 bases lay between the germline ends. This CDR3 is built from 13 residues. The CDR3 DNA reads as TGTGCCAGCAGTTACAGGAGCCGGGAAAAACTGTTTTTT. Residues: CASSYRSREKLFF.

J is TRBJ1-4 and V is TRBV5-5, with 8 bases fitting TRBD1. Germline V gene sequence: CDR1 SGHKS, CDR2 YYEKEE (reference sequence). J lost 5 bases, V lost 3 bases, and 9 bases had no gene match. There are 16 residues in the CDR3. The CDR3 nucleotides are TGTGCCAGCAGCTCACACGGACAGGGCGCAAATGAAAAACTGTTTTTT. Residues: CASSSHGQGANEKLFF.

CDR3 in DNA: TGTGCCAGCAGTAAGAAGGGGGGGCAAGAGACCCAGTACTTC. This gives the protein CASSKKGGQETQYF. The chain couples TRBV28 to TRBJ2-5; D might be TRBD2 (7 bases). V gave up 5 bases and J gave up 2 bases, with 12 bases separating them. CDR3 size: 14 residues. Germline CDR1 is MDHEN and CDR2 is SYDVKM.

This clone was detected once. The rearrangement links TRBV18 to TRBJ2-5, with D perhaps TRBD1 (6 bases). From germline, CDR1 is KGHSH and CDR2 LQKENI. Deletions cut 0 bases from V and 0 bases from J, with 8 bases between. The CDR3 totals 15 residues. CDR3 in DNA: TGTGCCAGCTCACCACCGGACAGAAACCAAGAGACCCAGTACTTC. Amino acid sequence: CASSPPDRNQETQYF.

This sequence joins TRBV30 and TRBJ2-2; D is possibly TRBD2 (5 bases). The germline V gene encodes CDR1 GTSNPN and CDR2 SVGIG (reference sequence). There are 14 residues in the CDR3. Trimming pared 1 base from V and 5 bases from J, leaving 11 bases between. The CDR3 spells CAWSEFGGTGELFF. CDR3 nucleotide sequence: TGTGCCTGGAGTGAGTTCGGCGGGACCGGGGAGCTGTTTTTT.

The gene calls are TRBV28 and TRBJ1-2; 8 bases are a match to TRBD1. Per the germline V gene, CDR1 is MDHEN and CDR2 is SYDVKM. J gave up 2 bases and V 5 bases, and 10 bases lay outside the gene matches. The CDR3 covers 16 residues. The CDR3 nucleotides read TGTGCCAGCAGTCTCGTGGGCGGACAGGGAAACTATGGCTACACCTTC. This sequence encodes CASSLVGGQGNYGYTF.

The V and J genes are TRBV6-2 or TRBV6-3 and TRBJ2-4, with 13 bases fitting TRBD2. This CDR3 is built from 16 residues. The germline V gene has CDR1 MNHEY and CDR2 SVGEGT. Trimming cost V 3 bases and J 9 bases; bases outside gene matches: 8. The CDR3 DNA follows: TGTGCCAGCAGTTATGGACTAGCGGGAGTATGGGGCATTCAGTACTTC. Translated, it gives CASSYGLAGVWGIQYF.

The chain carries TRBV19 and TRBJ2-7, with 7 positions matching TRBD2. V lost 4 bases and J lost 5; bases outside the gene matches: 8. The CDR3 totals 14 residues. The germline gives CDR1 LNHDA, CDR2 SQIVND (reference sequence). CDR3 DNA: TGTGCCAGTAGTACTGCAGGGAGGGGCCACGAGCAGTACTTC. It is translated as CASSTAGRGHEQYF.

J is TRBJ1-5 and V is TRBV15, with D tentatively TRBD1 (5 bases). V lost 2 bases, J lost 3 bases, and 14 bases lay in between. The germline V gene has CDR1 LNHNV and CDR2 YYDKDF (reference sequence). The CDR3 is made up of 16 amino acids. CDR3 DNA: TGTGCCACCAGCAGACACCCCGGTGGGGCCAATCAGCCCCAGCATTTT. This gives the protein CATSRHPGGANQPQHF.

The V gene is TRBV5-4, the J gene TRBJ2-3, with 8 bases fitting TRBD2. CDR1 SGHNT and CDR2 YYREEE come from the germline V gene (reference sequence). With 0 bases clipped from V and 5 bases from J, the junction kept 5 bases outside the gene matches. This CDR3 region has 15 residues. The CDR3, as DNA: TGTGCCAGCAGCTTGGCGGGGGGGCGGGAAGATACGCAGTATTTT. This translates into CASSLAGGREDTQYF.

The chain is built from TRBV7-2 and TRBJ2-3; tentatively, D is TRBD1 (6 bases). Germline V lookup: CDR1 SGHTA, CDR2 FQGNSA. V lost 5 bases and J lost 4, with 16 bases in between. The CDR3 consists of 15 residues. CDR3 amino acids: CASSPRQARADTQYF. DNA of the CDR3: TGTGCCAGCAGCCCTAGACAGGCACGGGCAGATACGCAGTATTTT.

This clone was picked up a small number of times. The chain links TRBV7-2 to TRBJ1-3; no clear D. Per the germline V gene, CDR1 is SGHTA and CDR2 is FQGNSA. Trimming shortened V by 5 bases and J by 1 base, and 9 bases separated the two germline ends. The CDR3 extends over 14 amino acids. CDR3 DNA sequence: TGTGCCAGCAGCCAGCAGGTATCTGGAAACACCATATATTTT. Encoded protein: CASSQQVSGNTIYF.

This sequence joins TRBV2 and TRBJ1-3, with D possibly matching TRBD1 (5 bases). The CDR3 consists of 16 residues. Trimming stripped 4 bases from V and 0 bases from J, with 13 bases between. The germline V gene has CDR1 SNHLY and CDR2 FYNNEI. The chain's CDR3 is CASSVRRANSGNTIYF. In DNA form, the CDR3 reads TGTGCCAGCAGTGTGCGCAGGGCAAACTCTGGAAACACCATATATTTT. Using reference TRBV2 and TRBJ1-3 for the parts outside the CDR3, the full variable domain is EPEVTQTPSHQVTQMGQEVILRCVPISNHLYFYWYRQILGQKVEFLVSFYNNEISEKSEIFDDQFSVERPDGSNFTLKIRSTKLEDSAMYFCASSVRRANSGNTIYFGEGSWLTVV.

The chain joins TRBV5-4 to TRBJ1-2, with unresolved D. This CDR3 has 13 amino acids. Per germline, CDR1 SGHNT and CDR2 YYREEE (reference sequence). With 2 bases removed from V and 2 bases from J, the gap between germline ends came to 7 bases. The CDR3 spells CASSFPANYGYTF. Written as DNA, the CDR3 is TGTGCCAGCAGCTTCCCAGCGAACTATGGCTACACCTTC.

V and J are TRBV14 and TRBJ2-5, with unresolved D. Trimming stripped 1 base from V and 5 bases from J, with 17 bases between. The germline V gene encodes CDR1 SGHDN and CDR2 FVKESK. The CDR3 spans 16 residues. The chain's CDR3 is CASSQGPTSFGETQYF. The CDR3 region has the DNA TGTGCCAGCAGCCAAGGCCCCACTTCGTTCGGGGAGACCCAGTACTTC.

The V gene is TRBV18, the J gene TRBJ2-3; D possibly corresponds to TRBD2 (6 bases). The germline gives CDR1 KGHSH, CDR2 LQKENI. This CDR3 has 16 residues. The germline V and J ends were trimmed by 4 bases and 2 bases, with 16 bases remaining between them. CDR3: CASSLGTSTITDTQYF. CDR3 bases: TGTGCCAGCTCACTGGGGACTTCGACGATCACAGATACGCAGTATTTT.

This clone has just a few counts. The chain links TRBV12-5 to TRBJ1-5; tentatively, D is TRBD1 (5 bases). Trimming took 5 bases from V and 1 from J, leaving 18 bases between them. Germline assignment: CDR1 LGHNT and CDR2 FRNRAP. The CDR3 has 17 amino acids. CDR3 in DNA: TGTGCTAGTGGTCAAGGGGCGCATTTTAGGAGCAATCAGCCCCAGCATTTT. It specifies CASGQGAHFRSNQPQHF.

The genes are TRBV7-9 and TRBJ2-1, with 14 bases lining up with TRBD2. With V trimmed by 3 bases and J by 5 bases, 0 bases remained unmatched. CDR1 and CDR2 (germline): SEHNR, FQNEAQ (reference sequence). This CDR3 has 15 amino acids. The CDR3 bases are TGTGCCAGCAGCTTGACTAGCGGGGGGGACAATGAGCAGTTCTTC. Translated: CASSLTSGGDNEQFF. Based on the CDR3 plus reference TRBV7-9 and TRBJ2-1, the full variable domain is DTGVSQNPRHKITKRGQNVTFRCDPISEHNRLYWYRQTLGQGPEFLTYFQNEAQLEKSRLLSDRFSAERPKGSFSTLEIQRTEQGDSAMYLCASSLTSGGDNEQFFGPGTRLTVL.

V gene TRBV7-9 combines with J gene TRBJ2-7; TRBD2 aligns across 7 bases. Germline V lookup: CDR1 SEHNR, CDR2 FQNEAQ (reference sequence). CDR3 length: 18 residues. V gave up 4 bases and J gave up 1 base; unmatched junction bases: 16. As DNA, the CDR3 is TGTGCCAGCAGCTCGCTTCGTCGATCCCTACTAGCGTCCTACGAGCAGTACTTC. This gives the protein CASSSLRRSLLASYEQYF.

The chain carries TRBV4-2 and TRBJ2-7; D is unresolved. V lost 0 bases, J lost 7 bases, and 10 bases lay in between. The CDR3 spans 13 residues. CDR1 is LGHNA and CDR2 is YNFKEQ in the germline V gene. CDR3 region: CASSQDLLREQYF. CDR3 sequence (DNA): TGTGCCAGCAGCCAAGATCTCTTGCGTGAGCAGTACTTC.

This clone was seen once. The CDR3 nucleotides are TGTGCCAGCAGCCCGACAGGGGGCTCGGCTTTCTTT. It translates to CASSPTGGSAFF. V and J are TRBV7-3 and TRBJ1-1, with 10 positions matching TRBD1. In germline, CDR1 is SGHTA, CDR2 FQGTGA. There are 12 residues in the CDR3. V shed 5 bases and J 11 bases; nucleotides not matched to a gene: 5.

This chain links TRBV21-1 with TRBJ2-1; the table gives TRBD1 as D, unverified against the DNA. TRBV21-1 is a known pseudogene. The CDR3 covers 16 residues. CDR3 DNA: TGTGCCAGCAGCAACCCACACCCCAGCTCCTACAATGAGCAGTTCTTC. It encodes CASSNPHPSSYNEQFF.

J is TRBJ2-7 and V is TRBV11-3, with a tentative D call TRBD1 (5 bases). Germline V CDR1 and CDR2: SGHNT, YENEEA. The V and J ends lost 1 base and 3 bases respectively, with 10 bases between them. This CDR3 contains 14 residues. The CDR3 loop is CASSLAGRLYEQYF. In DNA, the CDR3 is TGTGCCAGCAGCTTAGCAGGGCGGCTCTACGAGCAGTACTTC.

V and J are TRBV30 and TRBJ1-1; TRBD1 matches 12 bases. The CDR3 extends over 16 amino acids. Per germline, CDR1 GTSNPN and CDR2 SVGIG (reference sequence). Losses at the gene ends were 4 bases for V and 6 bases for J; bases not matched to a gene: 12. The CDR3 DNA is TGTGCCTGGAACCATTTCCGGGACAGGGGGCACCCTGAAGCTTTCTTT. Encoded protein: CAWNHFRDRGHPEAFF.

The chain recombines TRBV7-2 with TRBJ2-3; TRBD2 agrees at 8 bases. This CDR3 has 15 residues. Germline V gives CDR1 SGHTA, CDR2 FQGNSA. The V and J ends lost 5 bases and 6 bases, in that order; junction bases with no gene match: 10. CDR3 DNA: TGTGCCAGCAGCCCGGGGGGGAGACTGGCGGATACGCAGTATTTT. Translating it yields CASSPGGRLADTQYF.

This chain uses TRBV15 with TRBJ2-7, with D uncertain. Trimming took off 0 bases at V and 1 base at J, with 13 bases between the two ends. Germline CDR1 is LNHNV and CDR2 is YYDKDF (reference sequence). The CDR3 covers 16 residues. The CDR3 nucleotides are TGTGCCACCAGCAGAGATCGCGAGCGCGAGTCCTACGAGCAGTACTTC. Protein product: CATSRDRERESYEQYF.

The chain carries TRBV18 and TRBJ1-2; no definite D call. V was trimmed by 2 bases and J by 2 bases, leaving 6 bases between them. Germline V lookup: CDR1 KGHSH, CDR2 LQKENI. The length of the CDR3 is 13 residues. CDR3 in amino acids: CASSPGRNYGYTF. CDR3 nucleotide sequence: TGTGCCAGCTCACCAGGCAGGAACTATGGCTACACCTTC.

This clone was detected a few times. The chain has TRBV15 and TRBJ2-2; the D gene is possibly TRBD2 (5 bases). CDR3 size: 19 residues. Germline V gene sequence: CDR1 LNHNV, CDR2 YYDKDF (reference sequence). V lost 1 base to trimming and J lost 3 bases, with 21 bases between them. The CDR3 loop reads CATSRVKIRTLKDTGELFF. CDR3 in DNA: TGTGCCACCAGCAGAGTTAAAATTAGGACTTTAAAGGACACCGGGGAGCTGTTTTTT.

This clone was seen once. The chain combines TRBV5-4 with TRBJ2-7; D is possibly TRBD1 (6 bases). The CDR3 extends over 14 amino acids. The germline gives CDR1 SGHNT, CDR2 YYREEE (reference sequence). Trimming took off 0 bases at V and 5 bases at J, with 12 bases between the two ends. CDR3 sequence reads: CASSLEQGRNEQYF. In nucleotides, the CDR3 is TGTGCCAGCAGCTTGGAACAGGGCAGGAACGAGCAGTACTTC.

This rearrangement joins TRBV28 to TRBJ2-1, with TRBD2 matching 11 bases. This CDR3 is built from 16 residues. Trimming cost V 1 base and J 8 bases; bases outside gene matches: 7. CDR1 and CDR2 (germline): MDHEN, SYDVKM. The CDR3 coding sequence is TGTGCCAGCAGTTTATTACTCACTAGCGGGAGTGATGAGCAGTTCTTC. This encodes CASSLLLTSGSDEQFF.

The chain has TRBV7-2 and TRBJ2-5; 14 positions agree with TRBD2. V was clipped by 4 bases and J by 5 bases; unmatched bases: 6. The CDR3 has 16 residues. The germline V gene has CDR1 SGHTA and CDR2 FQGNSA. This CDR3 is CASSSGLAGGTETQYF. CDR3 DNA: TGTGCCAGCAGCTCCGGACTAGCGGGGGGAACGGAGACCCAGTACTTC.

This clone has a handful of counts. V and J are TRBV5-1 and TRBJ2-7; 9 bases fit TRBD1. V was pared by 2 bases and J by 5 bases, with 17 bases of the junction left unmatched. The CDR3 consists of 18 residues. Germline V gives CDR1 SGHRS, CDR2 YFSETQ. In nucleotides, the CDR3 is TGCGCCAGCAGCTTAGGGACAGGGCAAACTTCGCTGAAGGACGAGCAGTACTTC. Its translation is CASSLGTGQTSLKDEQYF.